The entry that follows covers one TCR beta chain sequence. The data were taken from a study of TIL therapy for anti-PD-1-resistant metastatic lung cancer. Study summary: Most patients had lung adenocarcinoma; a handful of tumors were EGFR-mutant, two ALK-rearranged; half smoked currently or formerly. Tumors carried a median about 1.5 non-synonymous mutations per megabase.

The time point here: pre-treatment sample, taken before nivolumab and TIL therapy. Germline CDR1 reads MGHRA; CDR2 reads YSYEKL. There are 16 residues in the CDR3. Trimming cost V 0 bases and J 7 bases; bases outside gene matches: 9. Sequencing used immunoSEQ v3. Data came from immunoSEQ multiplex PCR; TCRdb stores just in-frame clones and leaves some out. The data contain tens of thousands of clones, approximately 69% of them singletons. This specimen was blood, taken at baseline. The chain links TRBV4-1 to TRBJ1-5, with 7 bases aligning to TRBD1. This clonotype was sampled from a person aged 25-85 years with non-small cell lung cancer. The CDR3 DNA reads TGCGCCAGCAGCCAAGAGGCGGGACAGATCAGCCAGCCCCAGCATTTT. Protein: CASSQEAGQISQPQHF.